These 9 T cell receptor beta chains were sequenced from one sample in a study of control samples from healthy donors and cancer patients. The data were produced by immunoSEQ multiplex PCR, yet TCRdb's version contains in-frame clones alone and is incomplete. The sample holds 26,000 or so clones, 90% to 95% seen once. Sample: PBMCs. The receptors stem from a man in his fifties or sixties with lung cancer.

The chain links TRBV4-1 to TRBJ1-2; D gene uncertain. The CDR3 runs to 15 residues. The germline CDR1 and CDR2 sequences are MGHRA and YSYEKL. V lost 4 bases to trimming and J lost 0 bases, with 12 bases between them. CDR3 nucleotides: TGCGCCAGCAGCCGGCCTGACGGTACTAACTATGGCTACACCTTC. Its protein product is CASSRPDGTNYGYTF.

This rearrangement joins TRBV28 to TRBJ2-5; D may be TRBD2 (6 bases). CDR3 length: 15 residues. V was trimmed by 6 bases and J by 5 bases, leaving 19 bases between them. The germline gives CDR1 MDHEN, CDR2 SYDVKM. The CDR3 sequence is CASSSLGEVGETQYF. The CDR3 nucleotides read TGTGCCAGCAGCAGCTTGGGGGAGGTGGGGGAGACCCAGTACTTC.

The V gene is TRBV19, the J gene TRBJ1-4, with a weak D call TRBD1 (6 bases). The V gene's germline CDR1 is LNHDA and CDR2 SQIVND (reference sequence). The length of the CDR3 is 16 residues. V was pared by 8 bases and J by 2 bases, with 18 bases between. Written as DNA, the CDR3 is TGTGCCAGTGAAGGGGGGGCTCGTGGCACTAATGAAAAACTGTTTTTT. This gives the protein CASEGGARGTNEKLFF.

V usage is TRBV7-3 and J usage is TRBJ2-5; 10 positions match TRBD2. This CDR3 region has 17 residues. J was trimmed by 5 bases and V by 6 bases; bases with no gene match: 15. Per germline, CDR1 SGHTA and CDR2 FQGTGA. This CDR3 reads CASSPGRASGGTETQYF. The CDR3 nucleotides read TGTGCCAGCAGTCCCGGAAGGGCTAGCGGGGGAACGGAGACCCAGTACTTC.

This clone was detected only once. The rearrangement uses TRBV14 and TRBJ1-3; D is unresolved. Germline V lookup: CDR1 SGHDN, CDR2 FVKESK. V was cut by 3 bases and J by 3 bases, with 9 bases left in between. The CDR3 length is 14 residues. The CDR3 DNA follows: TGTGCCAGCAGCCAGGCAGGTGGTGGAAACACCATATATTTT. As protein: CASSQAGGGNTIYF.

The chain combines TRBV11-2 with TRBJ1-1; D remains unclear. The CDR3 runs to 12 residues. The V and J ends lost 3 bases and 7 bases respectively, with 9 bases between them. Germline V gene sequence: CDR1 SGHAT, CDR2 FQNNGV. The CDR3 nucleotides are TGTGCCAGCAGCTTTGGCAGCTATGAAGCTTTCTTT. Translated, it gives CASSFGSYEAFF.

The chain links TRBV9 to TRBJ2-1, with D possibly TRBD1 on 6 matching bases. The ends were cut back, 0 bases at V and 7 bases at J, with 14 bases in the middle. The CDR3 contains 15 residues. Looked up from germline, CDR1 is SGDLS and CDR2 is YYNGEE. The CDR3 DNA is TGTGCCAGCAGCGTAGCTTCCCACAGGGCTAATGAGCAGTTCTTC. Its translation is CASSVASHRANEQFF.

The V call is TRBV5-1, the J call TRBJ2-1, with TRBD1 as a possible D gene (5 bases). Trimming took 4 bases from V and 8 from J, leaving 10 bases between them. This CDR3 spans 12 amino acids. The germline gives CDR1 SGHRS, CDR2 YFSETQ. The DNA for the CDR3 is TGCGCCAGCAGCCTACAGGACCATGAGCAGTTCTTC. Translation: CASSLQDHEQFF. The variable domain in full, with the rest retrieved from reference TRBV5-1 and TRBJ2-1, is KAGVTQTPRYLIKTRGQQVTLSCSPISGHRSVSWYQQTPGQGLQFLFEYFSETQRNKGNFPGRFSGRQFSNSRSEMNVSTLELGDSALYLCASSLQDHEQFFGPGTRLTVL.

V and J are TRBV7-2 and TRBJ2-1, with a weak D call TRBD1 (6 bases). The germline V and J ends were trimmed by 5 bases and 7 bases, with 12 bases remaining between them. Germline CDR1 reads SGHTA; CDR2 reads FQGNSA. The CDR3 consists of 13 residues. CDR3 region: CASSNRDGNEQFF. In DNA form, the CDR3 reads TGTGCCAGCAGCAACAGGGATGGGAATGAGCAGTTCTTC.